One T cell receptor beta chain is described in this entry. Unique molecular identifiers were present on the cDNA, and a universal primer site came from template switching. TCRdb ran MiXCR on the 5' RACE reads and lists one entry per CDR3 protein. The profile shows roughly 700,000 distinct CDR3 sequences, over 8.5% of them singletons. This record belongs to a study of identical twins. The CDR3 consists of 17 residues. Trimming pared 4 bases from V and 0 bases from J, leaving 14 bases between. CDR1 and CDR2 (germline): SGDLS, YYNGEE. The sample was also linked to a second study, of yellow fever vaccine responses in identical twins.

The sequenced material came from PBMCs. This chain connects TRBV9 to TRBJ2-6; D ambiguous. This receptor was obtained from a woman aged 18-30 years in good health. The CDR3 sequence: CASSPVGRYSGANVLTF. Written as DNA, the CDR3 is TGTGCCAGCAGCCCCGTTGGGCGATACTCTGGGGCCAACGTCCTGACTTTC.